The 19 T cell receptor beta chains listed next were all sequenced from one sample in a study of blood T cells in healthy people across ages. Through a sample-barcoded 5' primer and a J-beta primer mix, a second PCR was run for roughly 6 to 11 cycles. One entry per CDR3 protein results from TCRdb running MiXCR on the 5' RACE reads. The sample includes 540,000 or so distinct CDR3 sequences, less than 25% of them seen just once. These sequences were also reported in another study, on T cells of mothers and their children.

Sequencing was carried out using blood. The receptors derive from a boy between 10 and 17 years old in good health.

The chain is built from TRBV4-1 and TRBJ2-5, with 11 bases matching TRBD2. With the DNA end fitting TRBJ2-7 better, the J assignment may be wrong. The length of the CDR3 is 18 residues. The germline V gene has CDR1 MGHRA and CDR2 YSYEKL. CDR3 nucleotide sequence: TGCGCCAGCAGCCAAGATAGACTAGCGGGGAGGGTCTCCTACGAGCAGTACTTC. Translating gives CASSQDRLAGRVSYEQYF.

This sequence joins TRBV12-3 or TRBV12-4 and TRBJ2-3, with D tentatively TRBD1 (6 bases). The CDR3 extends over 14 amino acids. Trimming took 4 bases from V and 6 from J, leaving 14 bases between them. The CDR3 nucleotides are TGTGCCAGCAGTTGGAACAGGGAAGGGGATACGCAGTATTTT. Protein product: CASSWNREGDTQYF.

This clonotype was seen more than once but under ten times. The gene calls are TRBV25-1 and TRBJ2-5; 13 bases align to TRBD2. V was pared by 8 bases and J by 2 bases, with 14 bases of the junction left unmatched. The germline V gene encodes CDR1 MGHDK and CDR2 SYGVNS. The CDR3 runs 18 residues. CDR3 DNA: TGTGCCAGCGCCCGCCCTGGACTAGCGGGAGAGGAGCAAGAGACCCAGTACTTC. Protein sequence: CASARPGLAGEEQETQYF.

The rearrangement uses TRBV19 and TRBJ2-5; maybe TRBD2 (5 bases). Germline CDR1 is LNHDA and CDR2 is SQIVND (reference sequence). CDR3 length: 14 residues. The ends were cut back, 5 bases at V and 7 bases at J, with 17 bases in the middle. DNA of the CDR3: TGTGCCAGTAGTGCCGCGGACTCCGACCGGACCCAGTACTTC. It specifies CASSAADSDRTQYF.

This clonotype turned up a few times. This chain connects TRBV7-2 to TRBJ2-5; 7 bases are a match to TRBD2. The CDR3 extends over 15 amino acids. CDR1 and CDR2 (germline): SGHTA, FQGNSA. Trimming at V came to 7 bases and at J to 5 bases, leaving 13 bases not matched to a gene. In DNA, the CDR3 is TGTGCCAGCATCCAAAAGCGGGGTTCGTGGGAGACCCAGTACTTC. Protein product: CASIQKRGSWETQYF.

This clonotype was seen many times. This chain joins TRBV2 and TRBJ2-6; no firm D call. Germline V gives CDR1 SNHLY, CDR2 FYNNEI. V lost 5 bases and J lost 0, with 8 bases in between. CDR3 size: 15 residues. In nucleotides, the CDR3 is TGTGCCAGCAGTTCCAAGAGCTCTGGGGCCAACGTCCTGACTTTC. Encoded protein: CASSSKSSGANVLTF.

This chain connects TRBV6-5 to TRBJ2-2; 8 bases match TRBD1. Trimming took 11 bases from V and 3 from J; bases not matched to a gene: 11. Germline V gene lookup returns CDR1 MNHEY and CDR2 SVGAGI. The CDR3 has 15 amino acids. In DNA form, the CDR3 reads TGTGCCGCCGGACAGGGAGTCGTTCACACCGGGGAGCTGTTTTTT. As protein: CAAGQGVVHTGELFF.

The chain links TRBV7-2 to TRBJ2-4; D perhaps matches TRBD2 (6 bases). Germline lookup yields CDR1 SGHTA and CDR2 FQGNSA. CDR3 length: 18 residues. V was clipped by 3 bases and J by 8 bases, with 26 bases between them. The CDR3 reads CASSFRALRDSPGDIQYF. As DNA, the CDR3 is TGTGCCAGCAGCTTTAGGGCTCTCCGGGACTCACCTGGTGACATTCAGTACTTC.

This clonotype was seen only a few times. The chain combines TRBV20-1 with TRBJ1-2; no clear D. The V end lost 3 bases, the J end lost 6 bases, and 11 bases lay between the germline ends. Germline V gene data show CDR1 as DFQATT and CDR2 as SNEGSKA (reference sequence). The CDR3 runs to 12 residues. The DNA of the CDR3 is TGCAGTGCTAGGGGATCCCGGGATGGCTACACCTTC. This codes for CSARGSRDGYTF.

This clonotype was seen only a few times. This chain joins TRBV7-9 and TRBJ1-4; TRBD1 might be the D (5 bases). The CDR3 loop spans 18 amino acids. V lost 4 bases, J lost 3 bases, and 21 bases lay in between. Germline V gene data show CDR1 as SEHNR and CDR2 as FQNEAQ (reference sequence). CDR3 DNA: TGTGCCAGCAGCTCGCCCCATATGGGGCGGAGGGCTAATGAAAAACTGTTTTTT. The encoded protein is CASSSPHMGRRANEKLFF.

V is TRBV20-1 and J is TRBJ2-7; 13 bases are shared with TRBD2. Germline V gene sequence: CDR1 DFQATT, CDR2 SNEGSKA (reference sequence). The length of the CDR3 is 15 residues. With 6 bases clipped from V and 3 bases from J, the junction kept 8 bases outside the gene matches. For the CDR3, the DNA is TGCAGTGCGGGGGGGGGGACTAGCGGGAACTACGAGCAGTACTTC. Its translation is CSAGGGTSGNYEQYF.

This chain joins TRBV9 and TRBJ2-1, with 9 bases fitting TRBD2. The CDR3 has 17 amino acids. Germline V lookup: CDR1 SGDLS, CDR2 YYNGEE. V shed 3 bases and J 0 bases; nucleotides not matched to a gene: 7. CDR3 sequence (DNA): TGTGCCAGCAGCGAACTAGCGGGTACGAGCTCCTACAATGAGCAGTTCTTC. Translation gives CASSELAGTSSYNEQFF.

The DNA for the CDR3 is TGTGCCAGCAGCCTAGGGGGACTAGCGGGTGTAACCTACGAGCAGTACTTC. Translated: CASSLGGLAGVTYEQYF. The V call is TRBV7-2, the J call TRBJ2-7, with TRBD2 matching over 12 bases. The CDR3 spans 17 residues. Germline trimming cut 5 bases from V and 2 bases from J; bases unmatched to any gene: 10. Germline V gives CDR1 SGHTA, CDR2 FQGNSA.

As for this clonotype: No conserved phenylalanine or tryptophan ends this CDR3, so it is likely a read error. The chain recombines TRBV7-2 with TRBJ1-1; 7 nucleotides align to TRBD1. The germline gives CDR1 SGHTA, CDR2 FQGNSA. There are 14 residues in the CDR3. V lost 3 bases and J lost 3; bases outside the gene matches: 4. The CDR3 is CASSFGRGDTEAFL. The CDR3 DNA is TGTGCCAGCAGCTTCGGCAGGGGGGACACTGAAGCTTTCCTT.

V and J are TRBV11-1 and TRBJ2-7; 9 bases are shared with TRBD2. The V and J ends lost 2 bases and 1 base, in that order; junction bases with no gene match: 3. This CDR3 is 15 amino acids long. CDR1 and CDR2 (germline): SGHAT, FQDESV (reference sequence). The DNA of the CDR3 is TGTGCCAGCAGCTTAACTCTAGCGGGGTCCTACGAGCAGTACTTC. It translates to CASSLTLAGSYEQYF.

The rearrangement uses TRBV28 and TRBJ1-5; 8 bases fit TRBD1. The CDR3 spans 14 residues. Per the germline V gene, CDR1 is MDHEN and CDR2 is SYDVKM. The V segment lost 3 bases and the J segment 6 bases; nucleotides outside the gene matches: 4. CDR3: CASSFPQGAQPQHF. The CDR3 DNA reads as TGTGCCAGCAGTTTCCCCCAGGGGGCTCAGCCCCAGCATTTT.

The chain employs TRBV7-9 and TRBJ2-5; 8 positions agree with TRBD2. The closer fit of TRBJ2-7 to the DNA end suggests the J call may be wrong. Germline assignment: CDR1 SEHNR and CDR2 FQNEAQ (reference sequence). The CDR3 has 15 residues. The CDR3 loop reads CASSFAGGQWYEQYF. The DNA of the CDR3 is TGTGCCAGCAGCTTCGCGGGGGGTCAATGGTACGAGCAGTACTTC.

The chain is built from TRBV28 and TRBJ2-5, with D possibly matching TRBD1 (5 bases). The last part of the DNA fits TRBJ2-7 better; the J call may be wrong. Germline CDR1 and CDR2: MDHEN and SYDVKM. The CDR3 spans 16 residues. CDR3 sequence: CASSPRSYAGYDEQYF. CDR3 in DNA: TGTGCCAGCAGCCCCCGAAGTTACGCAGGGTACGACGAGCAGTACTTC.

With respect to this clonotype: Mismatch with germline at one junction end may stem from a read error. The V gene is TRBV5-6, the J gene TRBJ2-5, with D perhaps matching TRBD1 (6 bases). The DNA end is more similar to TRBJ2-1, so the J call may be wrong. The CDR3 is made up of 13 amino acids. The V gene's germline CDR1 is SGHDT and CDR2 YYEEEE. The CDR3 region is CASSWDNYDEQFF. CDR3 in DNA: TGTGCCAGCAGCTGGGACAATTACGATGAACAGTTCTTC.